This TCR beta chain was identified during a study of cytomegalovirus exposure and HLA in healthy donors. On the study more broadly: A prior analysis found about 110 million unique TCR beta sequences from around 200 million T cells.

With 8 bases clipped from V and 5 bases from J, the junction kept 9 bases outside the gene matches. The CDR3 length is 14 residues. Germline CDR1 and CDR2: MGHDK and SYGVNS. This clone occurred once. Its target is unknown. Study results and caveats: Listed as cytomegalovirus-associated were 150 or so TCR beta chains. Association of roughly 18,000 TCR beta sequences with HLA alleles was found at 0.05 false discovery rate in a later analysis.

Primers for the PCR totalled 60 Vbeta and 13 Jbeta. The data were produced by immunoSEQ multiplex PCR, yet TCRdb's version contains in-frame clones alone and is incomplete. The sample includes over 80,000 clones, approximately 75% of them seen just once. The sequenced material came from PBMCs. The TCR sequence derives from a female donor in good health and CMV-seropositive. V usage is TRBV25-1 and J usage is TRBJ2-1, with 7 bases identical to TRBD1. CDR3 in DNA: TGTGCCAGCTCAACGACAGGGTTCGACAATGAGCAGTTCTTC. Translation: CASSTTGFDNEQFF.